Listed below are T cell receptor beta chains from one sample, sequenced in a study of shared clonotypes between healthy human individuals. The data were produced by immunoSEQ multiplex PCR, yet TCRdb's version contains in-frame clones alone and is incomplete. The sample lists 2 million to 3 million clones, over 85% seen once, with roughly 0.39% in the top ten. Sequencing used naive CD4+ T cells from PBMCs. These receptors were obtained from a young man in good health. Some clones in this sample may be carry-over from other donors' samples. CDR3s include the opening cysteine and the closing phenylalanine or tryptophan. A D gene is named only where the DNA matches it firmly. A row's size may be missing; if present it is once, few, many or a size class.

TRBV7-9,.,TRBJ2-3,13,.,TGTGCCAGCAGCTTGGGCACTACAGATACGCAGTATTTT,CASSLGTTDTQYF
TRBV25-1,.,TRBJ2-1,13,TRBD1,TGTGCCAGCAGAGCGGACAGGGACCATGAGCAGTTCTTC,CASRADRDHEQFF
TRBV27,.,TRBJ2-7,14,.,TGTGCCAGCAGTGCCTCCAGGGGACCCTACGAGCAGTACTTC,CASSASRGPYEQYF
TRBV5-4,.,TRBJ1-2,14,TRBD1,TGTGCCAGCAGACCCTCGGGACAGCCCTATGGCTACACCTTC,CASRPSGQPYGYTF
TRBV11-2,.,TRBJ1-2,14,.,TGTGCCAGCAGCCCACAAACAGGATTCGATGGCTACACCTTC,CASSPQTGFDGYTF
TRBV5-1,.,TRBJ1-3,13,.,TGCGCCAGCAGCTTGGCCGGGAGGGGCACCATATATTTT,CASSLAGRGTIYF
TRBV19,.,TRBJ2-7,14,TRBD1,TGTGCCAGTAGTATACCAGGGGGAACCTACGAGCAGTACTTC,CASSIPGGTYEQYF
TRBV9,.,TRBJ2-3,15,TRBD2,TGTGCCAGCAGCGTTGCTAGCGGGAGCACAGATACGCAGTATTTT,CASSVASGSTDTQYF
TRBV5-1,.,TRBJ1-3,14,TRBD1,TGCGCCAGCAGCTTGGTGGGACAGGGAAACACCATATATTTT,CASSLVGQGNTIYF
TRBV27,.,TRBJ2-2,16,TRBD2,TGTGCCAGCAGTTCCCGGGGTAGCGGGAGGACCGGGGAGCTGTTTTTT,CASSSRGSGRTGELFF
TRBV18,.,TRBJ1-2,15,.,TGTGCCAGCTCACCACCCCAGGGGTTTTACTATGGCTACACCTTC,CASSPPQGFYYGYTF
TRBV18,.,TRBJ2-5,13,.,TGTGCCAGCTCTCTACGCACCAAAGAGACCCAGTACTTC,CASSLRTKETQYF
TRBV6-1,.,TRBJ1-2,15,TRBD1,TGTGCCAGCAGAACCCGGGACAGAACTAACTATGGCTACACCTTC,CASRTRDRTNYGYTF
TRBV7-9,once,TRBJ1-1,15,.,TGTGCCAGCAGCTTAATGGCAGGAGCGAACACTGAAGCTTTCTTT,CASSLMAGANTEAFF
TRBV29-1,.,TRBJ2-7,12,.,TGCAGCGTTGTTGAAACCCGTCTGGGGCAGTACTTC,CSVVETRLGQYF
TRBV19,.,TRBJ1-1,14,TRBD1,TGTGCCACCAAAAAAGGGACAGGGGGAAATGAAGCTTTCTTT,CATKKGTGGNEAFF
TRBV28,once,TRBJ2-3,17,TRBD2,TGTGCCAGCAGTGACGGGACTAGCGGGAGGCGCACAGATACGCAGTATTTT,CASSDGTSGRRTDTQYF
TRBV5-1,once,TRBJ2-1,13,.,TGCGCCAGCAGCTTGGTTACTGGGAATGAGCAGTTCTTC,CASSLVTGNEQFF
TRBV2,.,TRBJ2-7,15,.,TGTGCCAGCAGACCGCGGGTTCTAGCGACCTACGAGCAGTACTTC,CASRPRVLATYEQYF
TRBV28,.,TRBJ1-5,16,.,TGTGCCAGCAGTTTGATATTTTCCCCGGGAAATCAGCCCCAGCATTTT,CASSLIFSPGNQPQHF
TRBV7-6,.,TRBJ1-1,14,TRBD1,TGTGCCAGCAGCTCACAGGGGGCGCAAACTGAAGCTTTCTTT,CASSSQGAQTEAFF
TRBV25-1,.,TRBJ1-1,13,.,TGTGCCAGCAGTGAATTTGGGAACACTGAAGCTTTCTTT,CASSEFGNTEAFF
TRBV7-2,.,TRBJ2-4,16,TRBD1,TGTGCCAGCAGCAGCCGGGACAGTGCCGCCAAAAACATTCAGTACTTC,CASSSRDSAAKNIQYF
TRBV5-1,once,TRBJ2-7,12,.,TGCGCCAGCAGCTTACAACGGAACGAGCAGTACTTC,CASSLQRNEQYF
TRBV28,.,TRBJ1-4,14,TRBD1,TGTGCCAGCACAATAAGGACAGGGGGTGAAAAACTGTTTTTT,CASTIRTGGEKLFF
TRBV5-1,.,TRBJ1-4,15,TRBD1,TGCGCCAGCAGCTCCACCGGGACAGGGGGTGAAAAACTGTTTTTT,CASSSTGTGGEKLFF
TRBV4-1,.,TRBJ2-7,12,.,TGCGCCAGCAGCTCCGGTCCCTACGAGCAGTACTTC,CASSSGPYEQYF
TRBV7-2,.,TRBJ2-3,15,TRBD2,TGTGCCAGCAGCTCCGGGACTACTTTCACAGATACGCAGTATTTT,CASSSGTTFTDTQYF
TRBV27,.,TRBJ2-7,18,.,TGTGCCAGCAGTTTATTTGGACGGGACACCCAAATCCTCTACCAGCAGTACTTC,CASSLFGRDTQILYQQYF